The 29 T cell receptor beta chains listed next were all sequenced from one sample in a study of neurological immune-mediated disorders. From the 5' RACE reads, TCRdb called clonotypes with MiXCR, one entry per CDR3 protein. The sample contains approximately 38,000 distinct CDR3 sequences, 11% of which appear only once. The sequencing input was CD4+ T cells from blood. The receptors shown here come from a woman aged 25 to 39 with HTLV-1-associated myelopathy (HAM/TSP).

This clonotype was seen repeatedly, ten times or more. This rearrangement joins TRBV5-5 to TRBJ1-2, with D maybe TRBD1 (6 bases). The CDR3 length is 15 residues. The V end was cut by 0 bases, the J end by 2 bases, with 11 bases between. Germline V lookup: CDR1 SGHKS, CDR2 YYEKEE (reference sequence). The CDR3 DNA reads as TGTGCCAGCAGCTTGGGCCCCCAGGGGAACTATGGCTACACCTTC. It is translated as CASSLGPQGNYGYTF.

This clonotype was seen repeatedly, ten times or more. V and J are TRBV14 and TRBJ1-2; D is possibly TRBD1 (6 bases). This CDR3 has 15 amino acids. The germline V and J ends were trimmed by 4 bases and 2 bases, with 14 bases remaining between them. Germline lookup yields CDR1 SGHDN and CDR2 FVKESK. CDR3 sequence reads: CASSPWGLPNYGYTF. Written as DNA, the CDR3 is TGTGCCAGCAGCCCCTGGGGGCTCCCGAACTATGGCTACACCTTC.

This clonotype is medium-sized (0.01 to 0.1%) within its sample. This chain links TRBV20-1 with TRBJ2-1, with 13 nucleotides matching TRBD2. Per germline, CDR1 DFQATT and CDR2 SNEGSKA (reference sequence). There are 16 residues in the CDR3. J was trimmed by 10 bases and V by 6 bases; bases with no gene match: 15. The CDR3 coding sequence is TGCAGTGCGAGACAACCGGGACTAGCGGGGTCAGGGGAGCAGTTCTTC. Translated, it gives CSARQPGLAGSGEQFF.

This clonotype was seen ten or more times. The chain combines TRBV20-1 with TRBJ2-3, with 12 bases aligning to TRBD2. The V segment lost 4 bases and the J segment 5 bases; nucleotides outside the gene matches: 7. This CDR3 has 15 amino acids. Germline V CDR1 and CDR2: DFQATT, SNEGSKA (reference sequence). The CDR3 here is CSATLAGGAQDTQYF. CDR3 nucleotides: TGCAGTGCTACGCTAGCGGGGGGGGCTCAAGATACGCAGTATTTT.

This chain uses TRBV3-1 with TRBJ2-1, with D perhaps matching TRBD1 (6 bases). With 3 bases removed from V and 9 bases from J, the gap between germline ends came to 12 bases. This CDR3 contains 13 residues. Germline values: CDR1 LGHDT, CDR2 YNNKEL (reference sequence). The CDR3 reads CASSHLGGIEQFF. As DNA, the CDR3 is TGTGCCAGCAGCCACTTAGGGGGTATTGAGCAGTTCTTC.

The table lists this clonotype with many counts. The CDR3 coding sequence is TGCGCCAGCAGCTTGGACGGGAGACTAGCGGGGGTTTCAGCAGATACGCAGTATTTT. Its translation is CASSLDGRLAGVSADTQYF. The genes are TRBV5-1 and TRBJ2-3; 12 bases agree with TRBD2. The CDR3 is 19 amino acids. Germline V gives CDR1 SGHRS, CDR2 YFSETQ. The junction had 12 bases not matched to a gene; V was cut back by 0 bases and J by 4 bases.

The chain employs TRBV30 and TRBJ2-3; 10 bases are shared with TRBD2. CDR3 length: 14 amino acids. With 4 bases clipped from V and 4 bases from J, the junction kept 5 bases outside the gene matches. Germline lookup yields CDR1 GTSNPN and CDR2 SVGIG (reference sequence). The DNA for the CDR3 is TGTGCCTGGAACCAGCGGGGGGGCGCAGATACGCAGTATTTT. Translated, it gives CAWNQRGGADTQYF. The full variable domain, rest sourced from reference TRBV30 and TRBJ2-3, is SQTIHQWPATLVQPVGSPLSLECTVEGTSNPNLYWYRQAAGRGLQLLFYSVGIGQISSEVPQNLSASRPQDRQFILSSKKLLLSDSGFYLCAWNQRGGADTQYFGPGTRLTVL.

This clonotype was detected ten times or more. The rearrangement joins TRBV6-5 to TRBJ2-3, with no clear D. Germline values: CDR1 MNHEY, CDR2 SVGAGI. The CDR3 runs 12 residues. Trimming stripped 0 bases from V and 4 bases from J, with 2 bases between. As DNA, the CDR3 is TGTGCCAGCAGTTACTCGCCAGATACGCAGTATTTT. Translating it yields CASSYSPDTQYF.

In its sample, this clonotype was seen many times. The J gene is TRBJ1-5, the V gene TRBV7-2; D is possibly TRBD1 (6 bases). V lost 4 bases, J lost 0 bases, and 10 bases lay in between. This CDR3 region has 15 residues. The germline V gene encodes CDR1 SGHTA and CDR2 FQGNSA. The CDR3 DNA is TGTGCCAGCAGCTATACAGGGAATAGCAATCAGCCCCAGCATTTT. Protein: CASSYTGNSNQPQHF.

This clonotype was seen at least ten times. The genes are TRBV6-6 and TRBJ1-2; D is uncertain. V lost 8 bases and J lost 7, with 17 bases in between. CDR3 length equals 13 residues. Germline CDR1 and CDR2: MNHNY and SVGAGI (reference sequence). CDR3 region: CASAKEEFGGYTF. The CDR3, as DNA: TGTGCCAGCGCTAAGGAGGAATTTGGTGGCTACACCTTC.

In its sample, this clonotype was seen many times. The genes are TRBV19 and TRBJ2-1; D not certain. Germline V CDR1 and CDR2: LNHDA, SQIVND (reference sequence). V lost 5 bases, J lost 3 bases, and 8 bases lay in between. This CDR3 is 13 amino acids long. Here the CDR3 reads CASSLAGYNEQFF. CDR3 coding DNA: TGTGCCAGTAGTTTGGCAGGCTACAATGAGCAGTTCTTC.

This clonotype was seen many times. The chain joins TRBV7-9 to TRBJ1-1; D remains unclear. This CDR3 spans 14 amino acids. V was pared by 5 bases and J by 4 bases, with 14 bases between. Germline lookup yields CDR1 SEHNR and CDR2 FQNEAQ (reference sequence). The CDR3 DNA reads TGTGCCAGCAGCCCGGGCCCTGGTGTCACTGAAGCTTTCTTT. Its protein product is CASSPGPGVTEAFF. Full variable domain (remainder filled in from reference TRBV7-9 and TRBJ1-1): DTGVSQNPRHKITKRGQNVTFRCDPISEHNRLYWYRQTLGQGPEFLTYFQNEAQLEKSRLLSDRFSAERPKGSFSTLEIQRTEQGDSAMYLCASSPGPGVTEAFFGQGTRLTVV.

The rearrangement uses TRBV19 and TRBJ1-1; D is ambiguous. The length of the CDR3 is 12 residues. The ends were cut back, 8 bases at V and 4 bases at J, with 11 bases in the middle. Germline CDR1 is LNHDA and CDR2 is SQIVND (reference sequence). The CDR3 nucleotides read TGTGCCAGTGGTTGGGAGCCCACTGAAGCTTTCTTT. Protein sequence: CASGWEPTEAFF.

This CDR3 is CAPRGKEGEAPSTDTQYF. The CDR3 DNA reads TGTGCCCCTCGGGGCAAGGAAGGCGAAGCCCCCAGCACAGATACGCAGTATTTT. V gene TRBV4-2 combines with J gene TRBJ2-3; either TRBD1 or TRBD2 may fit D (5 bases each). The CDR3 has 18 residues. The germline V and J ends were trimmed by 11 bases and 0 bases, with 27 bases remaining between them. CDR1 and CDR2 (germline): LGHNA, YNFKEQ.

By sample share, this clonotype is medium-sized. V is TRBV20-1 and J is TRBJ2-1; 16 nucleotides agree with TRBD2. The CDR3 contains 15 residues. V was pared by 6 bases and J by 9 bases, with 8 bases of the junction left unmatched. Germline loops: CDR1 DFQATT, CDR2 SNEGSKA (reference sequence). CDR3 in amino acids: CSAAGTSGGDIEQFF. CDR3 DNA sequence: TGCAGTGCGGCTGGGACTAGCGGGGGGGACATTGAGCAGTTCTTC.

This clonotype was seen many times. The J gene is TRBJ2-5, the V gene TRBV20-1, with 9 bases identical to TRBD2. The CDR3 totals 13 residues. CDR1 is DFQATT and CDR2 is SNEGSKA in the germline V gene (reference sequence). J gave up 3 bases and V 5 bases, and 4 bases lay outside the gene matches. The chain's CDR3 is CSAGGGGKETQYF. Written as DNA, the CDR3 is TGCAGTGCTGGCGGGGGGGGGAAAGAGACCCAGTACTTC.

This clonotype appeared many times. The V and J genes are TRBV5-1 and TRBJ1-6; 8 positions agree with TRBD1. Germline V gene sequence: CDR1 SGHRS, CDR2 YFSETQ. The CDR3 is 17 residues long. V lost 4 bases and J lost 10; bases outside the gene matches: 16. The CDR3 coding sequence is TGCGCCAGCAGCGTACAACCCAGGGGGCCTTCGGCATCACCCCTCCACTTT. This encodes CASSVQPRGPSASPLHF.

The table lists this clonotype with many counts. This rearrangement joins TRBV7-8 to TRBJ1-1; 8 bases match TRBD1. Germline assignment: CDR1 SGHVS and CDR2 FQNEAQ. CDR3 length: 13 amino acids. The junction had 3 bases not matched to a gene; V was cut back by 5 bases and J by 4 bases. The CDR3 region has the DNA TGTGCCAGCAGCCTTACAGGGGGCACTGAAGCTTTCTTT. Protein sequence: CASSLTGGTEAFF.

The sample holds many counts of this clonotype. The chain uses TRBV5-1 and TRBJ2-6; D may be TRBD1 (6 bases). V dropped 6 bases and J dropped 0 bases, with 16 bases sitting between them. Germline lookup yields CDR1 SGHRS and CDR2 YFSETQ. The length of the CDR3 is 17 residues. Here the CDR3 DNA reads TGCGCCAGCACCCAGACAGGCTTAAGCTCTGGGGCCAACGTCCTGACTTTC. This codes for CASTQTGLSSGANVLTF. The variable domain in full, with the rest retrieved from reference TRBV5-1 and TRBJ2-6, is KAGVTQTPRYLIKTRGQQVTLSCSPISGHRSVSWYQQTPGQGLQFLFEYFSETQRNKGNFPGRFSGRQFSNSRSEMNVSTLELGDSALYLCASTQTGLSSGANVLTFGAGSRLTVL.

This clonotype was seen at least ten times. This chain connects TRBV5-1 to TRBJ1-1; 7 bases line up with TRBD1. Germline values: CDR1 SGHRS, CDR2 YFSETQ. The length of the CDR3 is 13 residues. V was clipped by 3 bases and J by 4 bases; unmatched bases: 3. CDR3 sequence: CASSSAGGTEAFF. The CDR3 bases are TGCGCCAGCAGCTCCGCAGGGGGCACTGAAGCTTTCTTT.

This clonotype showed up many times. The V gene is TRBV5-1, the J gene TRBJ2-3; D remains ambiguous. CDR3 size: 15 residues. Trimming removed 0 bases from V and 2 bases from J, with 10 bases in between. CDR1 is SGHRS and CDR2 is YFSETQ in the germline V gene. The CDR3 DNA follows: TGCGCCAGCAGCTTGGAAGTGGCCGACACAGATACGCAGTATTTT. Its translation is CASSLEVADTDTQYF.

This clonotype was detected ten times or more. The chain is built from TRBV7-8 and TRBJ1-1, with D tentatively TRBD1 (5 bases). The CDR3 runs to 15 residues. Germline lookup yields CDR1 SGHVS and CDR2 FQNEAQ. V lost 1 base and J lost 7, with 16 bases in between. DNA for the CDR3: TGTGCCAGCAGCTTAGTAGGGCAGGGTATTCGTGAAGCTTTCTTT. It is translated as CASSLVGQGIREAFF.

As to this clonotype: Just one base apart from a much larger clone, this may be a read error. The chain combines TRBV20-1 with TRBJ2-3; TRBD2 agrees at 10 bases. The CDR3 contains 15 residues. Germline V gene data show CDR1 as DFQATT and CDR2 as SNEGSKA (reference sequence). The CDR3 spells CSAAGAGGNTDTQYF. The CDR3 DNA reads as TGCAGCGCAGCCGGAGCGGGGGGGAACACAGATACGCAGTATTTT.

The sample holds many counts of this clonotype. This chain joins TRBV20-1 and TRBJ2-3; no clear D gene. V shed 6 bases and J shed 8 bases, with 15 bases lying between them. Germline V lookup: CDR1 DFQATT, CDR2 SNEGSKA (reference sequence). This CDR3 has 12 amino acids. The CDR3: CSAQPGPSTQYF. The CDR3 nucleotides read TGCAGTGCACAGCCGGGCCCAAGTACGCAGTATTTT.

CDR3 amino acids: CASSLSEGAYIQYF. CDR3 coding DNA: TGTGCCAGCAGTTTATCGGAGGGGGCGTACATTCAGTACTTC. J is TRBJ2-4 and V is TRBV12-3 or TRBV12-4; TRBD1 might be the D (7 bases). V was pared by 2 bases and J by 8 bases, with 13 bases between. The CDR3 runs to 14 residues.

This clonotype appeared many times. CDR3: CASSLGGVESIQYF. For the CDR3, the DNA is TGTGCCAGCAGCCTGGGAGGGGTAGAGAGCATTCAGTACTTC. The chain has TRBV14 and TRBJ2-4; TRBD2 aligns across 7 bases. Per germline, CDR1 SGHDN and CDR2 FVKESK. The J segment lost 9 bases and the V segment lost 4 bases, leaving 9 bases of the junction unmatched. CDR3 length equals 14 residues. Complete variable domain (other parts from reference TRBV14 and TRBJ2-4): EAGVTQFPSHSVIEKGQTVTLRCDPISGHDNLYWYRRVMGKEIKFLLHFVKESKQDESGMPNNRFLAERTGGTYSTLKVQPAELEDSGVYFCASSLGGVESIQYFGAGTRLSVL.

There are many counts of this clonotype. This rearrangement joins TRBV6-1 to TRBJ2-4; the D is unclear. This CDR3 spans 10 amino acids. CDR1 MNHNS and CDR2 SASEGT come from the germline V gene. V was clipped by 7 bases and J by 7 bases, with 5 bases between them. CDR3 sequence (DNA): TGTGCCAGCAAGGTTAACATTCAGTACTTC. This sequence encodes CASKVNIQYF.

The table lists this clonotype with many counts. The chain has TRBV6-2 or TRBV6-3 and TRBJ1-1; D not certain. V was pared by 0 bases and J by 1 base, with 6 bases between. The CDR3 length is 14 residues. Germline assignment: CDR1 MNHEY and CDR2 SVGEGT. In DNA form, the CDR3 reads TGTGCCAGCAGTTACTCAGACCCGAACACTGAAGCTTTCTTT. Amino acids: CASSYSDPNTEAFF.

There are many counts of this clonotype. CDR3 bases: TGCAGTGCTGGGGAGTCGCTAGCGGGACGATATGAGCAGTTCTTC. This codes for CSAGESLAGRYEQFF. This chain uses TRBV20-1 with TRBJ2-1, with 9 bases that match TRBD2. The CDR3 sequence is 15 residues long. The ends lost 5 bases at V and 8 bases at J; junction bases unmatched: 13. The germline CDR1 and CDR2 sequences are DFQATT and SNEGSKA (reference sequence).